This passage covers 30 T cell receptor beta chains from one sample sequenced in a study of radiotherapy plus CTLA-4 blockade in lung cancer. Clones were read by immunoSEQ multiplex PCR, and TCRdb kept only the in-frame ones, dropping some. In the table there are some 100,000 clones, about 83% of which are singletons. This specimen was peripheral blood, taken from a patient treated with radiotherapy plus ipilimumab. These receptors were taken from a human donor with non-small cell lung cancer that progressed on radiotherapy plus ipilimumab.

V is TRBV27 and J is TRBJ2-4; TRBD2 matches at 12 bases. This CDR3 has 19 amino acids. V was clipped by 5 bases and J by 1 base; unmatched bases: 12. The germline CDR1 and CDR2 sequences are MNHEY and SMNVEV (reference sequence). The CDR3 DNA reads TGTGCCAGCAGTCCAGGACTAGCGGGACATAGACTCGCCAAAAACATTCAGTACTTC. It is translated as CASSPGLAGHRLAKNIQYF.

The V call is TRBV30, the J call TRBJ2-2; D is ambiguous. This CDR3 has 14 residues. The germline V gene has CDR1 GTSNPN and CDR2 SVGIG (reference sequence). Deletions cut 0 bases from V and 6 bases from J, with 11 bases between. The CDR3 protein is CAWSVPVVPGELFF. Here the CDR3 DNA reads TGTGCCTGGAGTGTACCAGTAGTCCCCGGGGAGCTGTTTTTT.

A single count supports this clone. The rearrangement joins TRBV6-6 to TRBJ1-2; D might be TRBD1 (5 bases). The germline CDR1 and CDR2 sequences are MNHNY and SVGAGI (reference sequence). The CDR3 runs to 16 residues. V dropped 5 bases and J dropped 3 bases, with 19 bases sitting between them. The CDR3 reads CASSTRTSLGDYGYTF. The CDR3, as DNA: TGTGCCAGCAGTACAAGGACATCATTAGGAGACTATGGCTACACCTTC.

This clone was seen only once. CDR3 in amino acids: CASSMMKGAAPTDTQYF. As DNA, the CDR3 is TGTGCCAGTAGTATGATGAAGGGGGCAGCCCCGACAGATACGCAGTATTTT. The chain uses TRBV19 and TRBJ2-3; TRBD1 agrees at 7 bases. This CDR3 contains 17 residues. Germline CDR1 and CDR2: LNHDA and SQIVND (reference sequence). V lost 3 bases and J lost 3; bases outside the gene matches: 12.

The rearrangement links TRBV28 to TRBJ1-6; 7 nucleotides line up with TRBD1. The CDR3 covers 15 residues. CDR1 is MDHEN, CDR2 SYDVKM, per germline. J lost 6 bases, V lost 4 bases, and 6 bases had no gene match. The CDR3 DNA is TGTGCCAGCAGTTCCCAGGGGGGAAGTAATTCACCCCTCCACTTT. Translation: CASSSQGGSNSPLHF.

This clone was observed a handful of times. The rearrangement links TRBV27 to TRBJ2-2; D perhaps matches TRBD1 (6 bases). Germline V lookup: CDR1 MNHEY, CDR2 SMNVEV (reference sequence). V shed 7 bases and J shed 4 bases, with 7 bases lying between them. This CDR3 comprises 12 residues. CDR3 sequence reads: CASMGATGELFF. The CDR3 region has the DNA TGTGCCAGCATGGGGGCCACCGGGGAGCTGTTTTTT.

CDR3 sequence reads: CATSVTSGINNEQFF. CDR3 DNA sequence: TGTGCCACCTCCGTGACTAGCGGGATCAACAATGAGCAGTTCTTC. The chain is built from TRBV19 and TRBJ2-1, with TRBD2 identical over 11 bases. V lost 10 bases, J lost 5 bases, and 10 bases stayed unmatched. Germline assignment: CDR1 LNHDA and CDR2 SQIVND (reference sequence). This CDR3 has 15 amino acids.

The rearrangement joins TRBV10-3 to TRBJ1-1, with D unresolved. The V gene lost 2 bases and the J gene lost 0 bases, with 13 bases spanning the gap. Germline V CDR1 and CDR2: ENHRY, SYGVKD. The CDR3 extends over 16 amino acids. CDR3 DNA: TGTGCCATCAGTGAGCGACGGGCAGACATGAACACTGAAGCTTTCTTT. Protein product: CAISERRADMNTEAFF.

This chain connects TRBV10-3 to TRBJ2-3; 8 bases match TRBD2. The CDR3 extends over 15 amino acids. After removal of 6 bases from V and 6 bases from J, the junction contained 11 bases not matched to a gene. Germline V gene lookup returns CDR1 ENHRY and CDR2 SYGVKD. The CDR3 bases are TGTGCCATCAGGGGTGAGGAGCGGGGGAGGGATACGCAGTATTTT. Its translation: CAIRGEERGRDTQYF.

This chain connects TRBV6-1 to TRBJ1-3, with D possibly matching TRBD1 (5 bases). The V and J ends lost 3 bases and 4 bases respectively, with 13 bases between them. Looked up from germline, CDR1 is MNHNS and CDR2 is SASEGT. The CDR3 totals 15 residues. The CDR3 DNA follows: TGTGCCAGCAGTGAGGGAACAGGATCCGGAAACACCATATATTTT. Amino acids: CASSEGTGSGNTIYF.

The rearrangement uses TRBV7-8 and TRBJ2-1, with a possible D match to TRBD1 (6 bases). This CDR3 contains 14 residues. Germline CDR1 SGHVS, CDR2 FQNEAQ. The ends were cut back, 0 bases at V and 5 bases at J, with 8 bases in the middle. The CDR3 coding sequence is TGTGCCAGCAGCTTAGCGGGACACCACAATGAGCAGTTCTTC. As protein: CASSLAGHHNEQFF.

The CDR3, as DNA: TGTGCCAGCCATTCACAAGCGAGGGGCATCTATGGCTACACCTTC. Protein sequence: CASHSQARGIYGYTF. V usage is TRBV5-4 and J usage is TRBJ1-2, with D possibly matching TRBD1 (5 bases). The germline V and J ends were trimmed by 7 bases and 4 bases, with 20 bases remaining between them. The CDR3 sequence is 15 residues long. Germline values: CDR1 SGHNT, CDR2 YYREEE (reference sequence).

This clone was detected once. The rearrangement links TRBV27 to TRBJ1-2; D unclear. Trimming cost V 4 bases and J 8 bases, with 14 bases left between them. CDR3 length: 13 residues. Germline CDR1 is MNHEY and CDR2 is SMNVEV (reference sequence). CDR3 in amino acids: CASSSGGFHGYTF. In DNA, the CDR3 is TGTGCCAGCAGTTCAGGAGGGTTTCACGGCTACACCTTC.

This clone was observed once. In DNA form, the CDR3 reads TGTGCCAGCAGCTTGGACAGAATCTCTGGAAACACCATATATTTT. It codes for CASSLDRISGNTIYF. V and J are TRBV5-4 and TRBJ1-3; D unclear. Trimming shortened V by 0 bases and J by 0 bases, and 7 bases separated the two germline ends. The CDR3 covers 15 residues. Germline V gene lookup returns CDR1 SGHNT and CDR2 YYREEE (reference sequence).

The chain recombines TRBV6-6 with TRBJ1-2; D gene ambiguous. V gave up 4 bases and J gave up 4 bases, with 10 bases separating them. CDR3 length: 13 amino acids. Germline V gene lookup returns CDR1 MNHNY and CDR2 SVGAGI (reference sequence). The CDR3: CASSFDSLYGYTF. CDR3 nucleotides: TGTGCCAGCAGTTTTGATAGTCTCTATGGCTACACCTTC.

The V call is TRBV10-3, the J call TRBJ1-5; 7 bases line up with TRBD1. This CDR3 comprises 16 residues. The ends lost 0 bases at V and 11 bases at J; junction bases unmatched: 13. CDR1 is ENHRY, CDR2 SYGVKD, per germline. CDR3 nucleotide sequence: TGTGCCATCAGTGAGTCCGGGACAGTTCCCGGCCTGTCCCAGCATTTT. Translation: CAISESGTVPGLSQHF.

The J gene is TRBJ2-3, the V gene TRBV5-1; possibly TRBD2 for D (5 bases). Germline CDR1 SGHRS, CDR2 YFSETQ. With 4 bases removed from V and 3 bases from J, the gap between germline ends came to 15 bases. The CDR3 is 15 amino acids. CDR3 amino acids: CASSPSGIRTDTQYF. CDR3 sequence (DNA): TGCGCCAGCAGCCCGTCGGGAATTAGGACAGATACGCAGTATTTT.

The chain employs TRBV7-2 and TRBJ2-7; 8 positions agree with TRBD1. V gave up 5 bases and J gave up 2 bases; unmatched junction bases: 8. Germline CDR1 and CDR2: SGHTA and FQGNSA. This CDR3 has 15 residues. In DNA form, the CDR3 reads TGTGCCAGCAGCCCAGACAGGGGAAGGGCCTACGAGCAGTACTTC. It is translated as CASSPDRGRAYEQYF.

The rearrangement uses TRBV2 and TRBJ2-7, with TRBD1 matching over 9 bases. The CDR3 is made up of 15 amino acids. V gave up 7 bases and J gave up 3 bases; unmatched junction bases: 10. Germline CDR1 and CDR2: SNHLY and FYNNEI. In DNA, the CDR3 is TGTGCCAGCACCGACCGGACAGGGGCGAACTACGAGCAGTACTTC. This codes for CASTDRTGANYEQYF. Full variable domain (remainder filled in from reference TRBV2 and TRBJ2-7): EPEVTQTPSHQVTQMGQEVILRCVPISNHLYFYWYRQILGQKVEFLVSFYNNEISEKSEIFDDQFSVERPDGSNFTLKIRSTKLEDSAMYFCASTDRTGANYEQYFGPGTRLTVT.

The chain joins TRBV25-1 to TRBJ2-7; D is undetermined. V was shortened by 2 bases and J by 4 bases, with 3 bases between the two germline ends. CDR3 size: 11 residues. Germline V lookup: CDR1 MGHDK, CDR2 SYGVNS. The CDR3 DNA reads TGTGCCAGCAGTGAAGGATACGAGCAGTACTTC. Translating it yields CASSEGYEQYF.

In its sample, this clone was seen a few times. The chain uses TRBV29-1 and TRBJ2-1; 8 nucleotides match TRBD2. This CDR3 spans 17 amino acids. Losses at the gene ends were 1 base for V and 6 bases for J; bases not matched to a gene: 14. Germline CDR1 reads SQVTM; CDR2 reads ANQGSEA. The CDR3 coding sequence is TGCAGCGTTGAAGCTCGAGCGGGAGCCCCCTCTGGCAATGAGCAGTTCTTC. Protein product: CSVEARAGAPSGNEQFF.

The chain links TRBV29-1 to TRBJ2-1, with D possibly being TRBD2 (6 bases). Germline loops: CDR1 SQVTM, CDR2 ANQGSEA. Trimming stripped 7 bases from V and 8 bases from J, with 9 bases between. The CDR3 covers 10 residues. The CDR3 spells CSGRRDEQFF. The CDR3, as DNA: TGCAGCGGTAGGAGGGATGAGCAGTTCTTC.

This sequence joins TRBV30 and TRBJ1-1; 8 nucleotides align to TRBD1. In germline, CDR1 is GTSNPN, CDR2 SVGIG (reference sequence). CDR3 size: 14 residues. The J segment lost 2 bases and the V segment lost 5 bases, leaving 7 bases of the junction unmatched. CDR3 bases: TGTGCCTGGGATGTCAGGGGGCTTAACACTGAAGCTTTCTTT. It encodes CAWDVRGLNTEAFF.

The chain recombines TRBV2 with TRBJ1-2; D remains ambiguous. The CDR3 runs to 13 residues. CDR1 SNHLY and CDR2 FYNNEI come from the germline V gene. The V and J ends lost 4 bases and 4 bases respectively, with 10 bases between them. CDR3 in DNA: TGTGCCAGCAGTGTGCGACCGCGCTATGGCTACACCTTC. It yields the protein CASSVRPRYGYTF.

The rearrangement links TRBV5-6 to TRBJ2-3; D not resolved. Germline V gene lookup returns CDR1 SGHDT and CDR2 YYEEEE. Trimming pared 2 bases from V and 0 bases from J, leaving 10 bases between. This CDR3 is built from 15 residues. CDR3 sequence reads: CASSLGVASTDTQYF. CDR3 in DNA: TGTGCCAGCAGCTTAGGCGTCGCTAGCACAGATACGCAGTATTTT.

This chain joins TRBV9 and TRBJ2-5; 7 bases line up with TRBD2. V gave up 0 bases and J gave up 4 bases; unmatched junction bases: 3. CDR1 and CDR2 (germline): SGDLS, YYNGEE. The CDR3 is made up of 14 amino acids. In nucleotides, the CDR3 is TGTGCCAGCAGCGTAGGTCCGGGGGGAGAGACCCAGTACTTC. The encoded protein is CASSVGPGGETQYF.

This clone was seen a single time. V is TRBV4-3 and J is TRBJ1-1; D may be TRBD1 (6 bases). The CDR3 runs to 14 residues. CDR1 and CDR2 from the germline V gene are LGHNA and YSLEER. V was cut by 3 bases and J by 1 base, with 9 bases left in between. The CDR3 loop is CASSHLGGNTEAFF. As DNA, the CDR3 is TGCGCCAGCAGCCACCTAGGGGGGAACACTGAAGCTTTCTTT.

V usage is TRBV6-5 and J usage is TRBJ1-6, with a possible D match to TRBD1 (5 bases). The CDR3 spans 15 residues. CDR1 is MNHEY, CDR2 SVGAGI, per germline. Between the trimmed V and J ends, which lost 5 bases and 7 bases, there was a span of 15 bases. The CDR3 DNA is TGTGCCAGCAGTGGTCTGGGGGGGGGAAATTCACCCCTCCACTTT. It specifies CASSGLGGGNSPLHF.

The V gene is TRBV2, the J gene TRBJ2-7, with D possibly TRBD2 on 5 matching bases. Germline values: CDR1 SNHLY, CDR2 FYNNEI. Trimming stripped 6 bases from V and 1 base from J, with 25 bases between. CDR3 length: 18 amino acids. The CDR3 DNA is TGTGCCAGCAGGCCGACGGGGTTCGCGTCTTCGCGATCCTACGAGCAGTACTTC. Amino acids: CASRPTGFASSRSYEQYF.

J is TRBJ2-1 and V is TRBV6-1, with D unresolved. This CDR3 spans 16 amino acids. Per the germline V gene, CDR1 is MNHNS and CDR2 is SASEGT. V lost 4 bases to trimming and J lost 0 bases, with 13 bases between them. The CDR3 here is CASSGSQVSSYNEQFF. The CDR3 nucleotides read TGTGCCAGCAGTGGGAGCCAGGTGTCCTCCTACAATGAGCAGTTCTTC.